These T cell receptor beta chains were read from a single sample in a study of regulatory T cells in long-lasting Graves disease. TCRdb analysed the multiplex PCR reads with MiXCR anew, one entry per CDR3 protein. The table has under 450,000 distinct CDR3 sequences, around 24% seen once. This specimen consisted of peripheral blood mononuclear cells (PBMCs), obtained when the disease was refractory, from a patient treated with antithyroid drugs. All receptors derive from a female donor with Graves disease. CDR3s include the opening cysteine and the closing phenylalanine or tryptophan. Fields, in order: J gene, clone size, V gene, D gene, CDR3 protein, CDR3 DNA. D genes are given only for firm matches. A row's size may be missing; if present it is once, few, many or a size class.

J: TRBJ1-1
size: few
V: TRBV19
D: NA
CDR3: CASSVVSGYTEAFF
DNA: TGTGCCAGTAGTGTGGTCTCGGGGTACACTGAAGCTTTCTTT

J: TRBJ2-7
size: NA
V: TRBV2
D: TRBD1
CDR3: CASKETGFAEQYF
DNA: TGTGCCAGCAAAGAGACAGGGTTCGCCGAGCAGTACTTC

J: TRBJ2-5
size: many
V: TRBV7-2
D: NA
CDR3: CASSFRFASAQYF
DNA: TGTGCCAGCAGCTTCCGGTTTGCATCCGCCCAGTACTTC

J: TRBJ1-2
size: many
V: TRBV28
D: NA
CDR3: CASSLWIRDGYTF
DNA: TGTGCCAGCAGTTTATGGATCCGGGATGGCTACACCTTC

J: TRBJ1-1
size: many
V: TRBV6-1
D: NA
CDR3: CASTSEPNTEAFF
DNA: TGTGCCAGCACCTCGGAACCGAACACTGAAGCTTTCTTT

J: TRBJ1-1
size: many
V: TRBV2
D: NA
CDR3: CASIIVKRGTEAFF
DNA: TGTGCCAGCATTATTGTCAAGCGGGGGACTGAAGCTTTCTTT

J: TRBJ2-7
size: many
V: TRBV20-1
D: NA
CDR3: CSALEGQGRRNEQYF
DNA: TGCAGTGCCTTAGAGGGGCAGGGGAGGCGGAACGAGCAGTACTTC

J: TRBJ1-1
size: NA
V: TRBV4-3
D: TRBD1
CDR3: CASSQGIGQALNTEAFF
DNA: TGCGCCAGCAGCCAAGGGATCGGACAGGCCTTGAACACTGAAGCTTTCTTT

J: TRBJ2-7
size: many
V: TRBV2
D: NA
CDR3: CASSEWPLGPTYEQYF
DNA: TGTGCCAGCAGTGAATGGCCTTTGGGACCCACCTACGAGCAGTACTTC

J: TRBJ2-5
size: NA
V: TRBV20-1
D: NA
CDR3: CSARNQETQYF
DNA: TGCAGTGCCCGGAACCAAGAGACCCAGTACTTC

J: TRBJ2-7
size: many
V: TRBV27
D: TRBD2
CDR3: CASSHYSGTSGRVTYEQYF
DNA: TGTGCCAGCAGCCATTATTCCGGGACTAGCGGGAGGGTGACCTACGAGCAGTACTTC

J: TRBJ2-5
size: many
V: TRBV7-2
D: NA
CDR3: CASSSSIVGSGETQYF
DNA: TGTGCCAGCAGTTCCTCGATCGTGGGGTCTGGGGAGACCCAGTACTTC

J: TRBJ1-2
size: many
V: TRBV20-1
D: NA
CDR3: CSAPTQRMGGYTF
DNA: TGCAGTGCACCCACCCAGAGAATGGGTGGCTACACCTTC

J: TRBJ1-3
size: few
V: TRBV10-2
D: NA
CDR3: CASNAGTRNMGNTIYF
DNA: TGCGCCAGCAATGCCGGGACGAGAAACATGGGAAACACCATATATTTT

J: TRBJ1-5
size: NA
V: TRBV27
D: NA
CDR3: CASSPGPGTGYSNQPQHF
DNA: TGTGCCAGCAGTCCTGGGCCAGGGACCGGATATAGCAATCAGCCCCAGCATTTT

J: TRBJ2-7
size: NA
V: TRBV6-5
D: NA
CDR3: CASSYIRGSYEQYF
DNA: TGTGCCAGCAGTTACATTCGGGGATCCTACGAGCAGTACTTC

J: TRBJ1-2
size: many
V: TRBV10-3
D: NA
CDR3: CAISEGGGENYGYTF
DNA: TGTGCCATCAGTGAGGGGGGCGGTGAGAACTATGGCTACACCTTC

J: TRBJ1-1
size: many
V: TRBV2
D: TRBD1
CDR3: CASIQYRGTEAFF
DNA: TGTGCCAGCATCCAATACAGGGGCACTGAAGCTTTCTTT

J: TRBJ2-7
size: many
V: TRBV20-1
D: TRBD1
CDR3: CSVFRDRGNEQYF
DNA: TGCAGTGTCTTCCGGGACAGGGGAAACGAGCAGTACTTC

J: TRBJ1-2
size: many
V: TRBV12-3/TRBV12-4
D: NA
CDR3: CASSLSRGEGGYTF
DNA: TGTGCCAGCAGTTTATCCAGGGGAGAAGGGGGCTACACCTTC

J: TRBJ1-4
size: NA
V: TRBV20-1
D: NA
CDR3: CSARDERTQRAREKLFF
DNA: TGCAGTGCTAGAGATGAGAGAACACAGAGGGCGCGGGAAAAACTGTTTTTT

J: TRBJ1-4
size: NA
V: TRBV6-1
D: NA
CDR3: CASRGGGEKLFF
DNA: TGTGCCAGCAGGGGGGGGGGAGAAAAACTGTTTTTT

J: TRBJ1-5
size: NA
V: TRBV20-1
D: TRBD1
CDR3: CSAHKGQGNQPQHF
DNA: TGCAGTGCCCATAAGGGACAGGGAAACCAGCCCCAGCATTTT

J: TRBJ2-6
size: NA
V: TRBV5-1
D: NA
CDR3: CASSYGVGANVLTF
DNA: TGTGCCAGCAGCTATGGGGTTGGGGCCAACGTCCTGACTTTC

J: TRBJ2-1
size: NA
V: TRBV5-6
D: NA
CDR3: CASSVLKLAREFSEQFF
DNA: TGTGCCAGCAGTGTCCTAAAACTAGCACGAGAATTCAGTGAGCAGTTCTTC

J: TRBJ2-7
size: NA
V: TRBV3-1
D: TRBD2
CDR3: CASSQVTSALAEQYF
DNA: TGTGCCAGCAGCCAAGTAACTAGCGCATTGGCCGAGCAGTACTTC

J: TRBJ2-5
size: few
V: TRBV10-3
D: NA
CDR3: CAISDSGARGLETQYF
DNA: TGTGCCATCAGTGACTCCGGGGCCCGCGGGCTAGAGACCCAGTACTTC

J: TRBJ2-7
size: many
V: TRBV6-1
D: NA
CDR3: CASSEDSWTSSYEQYF
DNA: TGTGCCAGCAGTGAAGACTCTTGGACCTCCTCCTACGAGCAGTACTTC

J: TRBJ1-5
size: NA
V: TRBV5-6
D: NA
CDR3: CASTLSGAAPGPENQPQHF
DNA: TGTGCCAGCACGTTGTCAGGGGCGGCCCCAGGACCAGAGAATCAGCCCCAGCATTTT

J: TRBJ2-1
size: NA
V: TRBV7-2
D: TRBD1
CDR3: CASSLGTGRLTNEQFF
DNA: TGTGCCAGCAGCTTAGGGACAGGGAGATTAACCAATGAGCAGTTCTTC

J: TRBJ2-5
size: many
V: TRBV29-1
D: NA
CDR3: CSVLGRTQETQYF
DNA: TGCAGCGTTCTCGGACGGACCCAAGAGACCCAGTACTTC

J: TRBJ1-1
size: NA
V: TRBV10-3
D: NA
CDR3: CATGGDMNTEAFF
DNA: TGTGCCACGGGGGGGGATATGAACACTGAAGCTTTCTTT

J: TRBJ1-2
size: few
V: TRBV2
D: NA
CDR3: CASSGGQSIYGYTF
DNA: TGTGCCAGCAGTGGTGGACAGAGCATCTATGGCTACACCTTC

J: TRBJ2-5
size: many
V: TRBV29-1
D: NA
CDR3: CSVGGGWKRGQETQYF
DNA: TGCAGCGTTGGGGGTGGGTGGAAAAGAGGCCAAGAGACCCAGTACTTC

J: TRBJ1-5
size: NA
V: TRBV15
D: NA
CDR3: CATSRDLGGNQPQHF
DNA: TGTGCCACCAGCAGAGATTTAGGGGGCAATCAGCCCCAGCATTTT

J: TRBJ2-7
size: many
V: TRBV6-1
D: NA
CDR3: CASSDGQTRHYEQYF
DNA: TGTGCCAGCAGTGACGGACAGACGCGACACTACGAGCAGTACTTC

J: TRBJ2-5
size: few
V: TRBV5-1
D: TRBD2
CDR3: CASSLGYPSGSLEETQYF
DNA: TGCGCCAGCAGCTTGGGATATCCTAGCGGGAGTTTGGAAGAGACCCAGTACTTC

J: TRBJ2-3
size: few
V: TRBV11-2
D: NA
CDR3: CASSTITDTQYF
DNA: TGTGCCAGCAGCACTATTACTGATACGCAGTATTTT

J: TRBJ1-5
size: many
V: TRBV28
D: NA
CDR3: CASSLAGKGNQPQHF
DNA: TGTGCCAGCAGTTTAGCAGGAAAGGGCAATCAGCCCCAGCATTTT

J: TRBJ2-2
size: few
V: TRBV19
D: NA
CDR3: CASSMIRVLVTGELFF
DNA: TGTGCCAGTAGTATGATCAGGGTCTTGGTCACCGGGGAGCTGTTTTTT

J: TRBJ1-1
size: NA
V: TRBV6-1
D: NA
CDR3: CASRVGTEAFF
DNA: TGTGCCAGCAGGGTGGGAACTGAAGCTTTCTTT

J: TRBJ2-2
size: few
V: TRBV6-1
D: NA
CDR3: CASSPYGTFENTGELFF
DNA: TGTGCCAGCAGTCCATACGGGACATTCGAGAACACCGGGGAGCTGTTTTTT

J: TRBJ1-2
size: many
V: TRBV12-3/TRBV12-4
D: NA
CDR3: CASATVSYGYTF
DNA: TGTGCCAGCGCGACAGTGTCCTATGGCTACACCTTC

J: TRBJ2-7
size: NA
V: TRBV7-2
D: TRBD2
CDR3: CASSLVASGSSYEQYF
DNA: TGTGCCAGCAGCTTAGTGGCTAGCGGATCCTCCTACGAGCAGTACTTC

J: TRBJ1-1
size: NA
V: TRBV29-1
D: NA
CDR3: CSVDLGLPWGNTEAFF
DNA: TGCAGCGTTGACCTGGGGTTACCCTGGGGGAACACTGAAGCTTTCTTT

J: TRBJ2-2
size: few
V: TRBV18
D: NA
CDR3: CASSPGENTGELFF
DNA: TGTGCCAGCTCACCAGGGGAGAACACCGGGGAGCTGTTTTTT

J: TRBJ2-3
size: few
V: TRBV28
D: NA
CDR3: CASSWGGHLTSTDTQYF
DNA: TGTGCCAGCAGTTGGGGGGGACATTTGACTAGCACAGATACGCAGTATTTT

J: TRBJ2-7
size: NA
V: TRBV6-5
D: TRBD2
CDR3: CASSWGTSVSYEQYF
DNA: TGTGCCAGCAGTTGGGGGACTAGCGTATCCTACGAGCAGTACTTC

J: TRBJ2-5
size: NA
V: TRBV5-1
D: NA
CDR3: CASSSEGRVVETQYF
DNA: TGCGCCAGCAGCTCTGAAGGCAGGGTGGTAGAGACCCAGTACTTC

J: TRBJ1-1
size: NA
V: TRBV5-1
D: TRBD1
CDR3: CASSRTGADTEAFF
DNA: TGCGCCAGCAGCCGGACAGGGGCGGACACTGAAGCTTTCTTT

J: TRBJ1-1
size: NA
V: TRBV30
D: NA
CDR3: CAWTKDGEWNTEAFF
DNA: TGTGCCTGGACCAAAGACGGAGAATGGAACACTGAAGCTTTCTTT

J: TRBJ1-2
size: many
V: TRBV6-1
D: TRBD1
CDR3: CASSEAQGVYGYTF
DNA: TGTGCCAGCAGCGAAGCCCAGGGGGTCTATGGCTACACCTTC

J: TRBJ2-7
size: NA
V: TRBV11-2
D: NA
CDR3: CASSFSTGAGEQYF
DNA: TGTGCCAGCAGCTTTTCGACGGGGGCGGGCGAGCAGTACTTC

J: TRBJ2-3
size: NA
V: TRBV5-1
D: TRBD1
CDR3: CASSREQGTDTQYF
DNA: TGCGCCAGCAGCAGAGAACAGGGGACAGATACGCAGTATTTT

J: TRBJ2-5
size: few
V: TRBV20-1
D: TRBD1
CDR3: CSASRDRGLETQYF
DNA: TGCAGTGCTAGCCGGGACAGGGGGCTTGAGACCCAGTACTTC